The next 15 T cell receptor beta chains were all read from a single sample in a study of blood T cell repertoires in COVID-19. TCRdb's copy holds only in-frame clones and misses some; the assay was immunoSEQ multiplex PCR. This sample yields approximately 350,000 clones, of which under 85% are seen a single time; about 4.9% belongs to the top ten. Sequencing was carried out using PBMCs or T cells enriched from blood (not recorded which). These receptors all stem from a woman aged 45 to 65 who had recovered from COVID-19.

The chain couples TRBV6-2 or TRBV6-3 to TRBJ1-2; D unresolved. Germline lookup yields CDR1 MNHEY and CDR2 SVGEGT. The length of the CDR3 is 12 residues. V lost 5 bases, J lost 8 bases, and 12 bases lay in between. The CDR3 sequence: CASSRQRLGYTF. DNA of the CDR3: TGTGCCAGCAGTCGACAAAGGTTGGGCTACACCTTC.

The chain has TRBV19 and TRBJ1-2; TRBD1 matches 7 bases. Looked up from germline, CDR1 is LNHDA and CDR2 is SQIVND (reference sequence). This CDR3 contains 15 residues. V gave up 7 bases and J gave up 2 bases; unmatched junction bases: 10. The CDR3 nucleotides read TGTGCCAGTAAGGGGGCCGGACCCGCGAACTATGGCTACACCTTC. As protein: CASKGAGPANYGYTF. Looking up the rest from reference TRBV19 and TRBJ1-2 gives the full variable domain: DGGITQSPKYLFRKEGQNVTLSCEQNLNHDAMYWYRQDPGQGLRLIYYSQIVNDFQKGDIAEGYSVSREKKESFPLTVTSAQKNPTAFYLCASKGAGPANYGYTFGSGTRLTVV.

Ten or more counts support this clone. This chain links TRBV27 with TRBJ1-1; 9 nucleotides agree with TRBD1. V trimming: 5 bases; J trimming: 5 bases; junction bases outside the gene matches: 3. The CDR3 has 13 amino acids. Germline V CDR1 and CDR2: MNHEY, SMNVEV (reference sequence). The CDR3 bases are TGTGCCAGCAGTGGACAGGGGAAGACTGAAGCTTTCTTT. It translates to CASSGQGKTEAFF.

The chain's CDR3 is CASSVFSGVGDEQFF. CDR3 nucleotides: TGTGCCAGCAGCGTATTTTCGGGAGTAGGGGATGAGCAGTTCTTC. The chain joins TRBV9 to TRBJ2-1; perhaps TRBD2 as D (6 bases). Germline-derived CDR1 and CDR2 are SGDLS and YYNGEE. CDR3 length: 15 residues. Trimming cost V 1 base and J 8 bases, with 16 bases left between them.

The rearrangement uses TRBV5-1 and TRBJ1-1; possibly TRBD1 for D (5 bases). This CDR3 is built from 13 residues. With 1 base removed from V and 5 bases from J, the gap between germline ends came to 9 bases. Germline V gives CDR1 SGHRS, CDR2 YFSETQ. The CDR3 DNA sequence: TGCGCCAGCAGCTTGACCCGGGGGACTGAAGCTTTCTTT. Its protein product is CASSLTRGTEAFF. Together with reference TRBV5-1 and TRBJ1-1, the CDR3 gives the full variable domain: KAGVTQTPRYLIKTRGQQVTLSCSPISGHRSVSWYQQTPGQGLQFLFEYFSETQRNKGNFPGRFSGRQFSNSRSEMNVSTLELGDSALYLCASSLTRGTEAFFGQGTRLTVV.

This chain connects TRBV6-2 or TRBV6-3 to TRBJ2-2; D is perhaps TRBD1 (6 bases). Trimming left V 2 bases short and J 6 bases short, with 16 bases between. Per germline, CDR1 MNHEY and CDR2 SVGEGT. This CDR3 is built from 16 residues. The CDR3 spells CASSYPDSLRPGELFF. The CDR3 region has the DNA TGTGCCAGCAGTTACCCGGACAGCCTCCGTCCCGGGGAGCTGTTTTTT.

J is TRBJ1-3 and V is TRBV3-1 (or the pseudogene TRBV3-2), with D possibly TRBD1 on 5 matching bases. This CDR3 has 16 amino acids. V lost 4 bases to trimming and J lost 0 bases, with 13 bases between them. The V gene's germline CDR1 is LGHDT and CDR2 YNNKEL (reference sequence). CDR3 residues: CASSPGPGPSGNTIYF. CDR3 DNA sequence: TGTGCCAGCAGCCCAGGTCCAGGGCCCTCTGGAAACACCATATATTTT.

The sample holds one count of this clone. V is TRBV18 and J is TRBJ1-5; TRBD1 aligns across 7 bases. Germline V CDR1 and CDR2: KGHSH, LQKENI. The CDR3 length is 14 residues. V trimming: 5 bases; J trimming: 5 bases; junction bases outside the gene matches: 6. As DNA, the CDR3 is TGTGCCAGCTCAACACAGGGGTGGGATCAGCCCCAGCATTTT. It yields the protein CASSTQGWDQPQHF. The full variable domain, completed using reference TRBV18 and TRBJ1-5, is NAGVMQNPRHLVRRRGQEARLRCSPMKGHSHVYWYRQLPEEGLKFMVYLQKENIIDESGMPKERFSAEFPKEGPSILRIQQVVRGDSAAYFCASSTQGWDQPQHFGDGTRLSIL.

This chain joins TRBV3-1 (or the pseudogene TRBV3-2) and TRBJ1-1; D unresolved. Trimming took off 4 bases at V and 4 bases at J, with 13 bases between the two ends. This CDR3 contains 14 residues. CDR1 is LGHDT, CDR2 YNNKEL, per germline (reference sequence). The CDR3 loop reads CASSRERRATEAFF. The CDR3 DNA reads TGTGCCAGCAGCCGAGAAAGGAGGGCCACTGAAGCTTTCTTT.

In this sample, this clone turned up a few times. Here the CDR3 reads CASTEGQVNQPQHF. DNA for the CDR3: TGTGCCAGCACCGAGGGACAGGTCAATCAGCCCCAGCATTTT. V and J are TRBV7-2 and TRBJ1-5; 8 positions agree with TRBD1. CDR1 is SGHTA and CDR2 is FQGNSA in the germline V gene. CDR3 size: 14 residues. The junction had 5 bases not matched to a gene; V was cut back by 7 bases and J by 3 bases. Variable domain in full (rest from reference TRBV7-2 and TRBJ1-5): GAGVSQSPSNKVTEKGKDVELRCDPISGHTALYWYRQSLGQGLEFLIYFQGNSAPDKSGLPSDRFSAERTGGSVSTLTIQRTQQEDSAVYLCASTEGQVNQPQHFGDGTRLSIL.

This rearrangement joins TRBV4-2 to TRBJ2-1; 7 nucleotides align to TRBD2. This CDR3 has 16 residues. Germline V CDR1 and CDR2: LGHNA, YNFKEQ. V lost 0 bases and J lost 6; bases outside the gene matches: 8. The DNA of the CDR3 is TGTGCCAGCAGCCAAGAGAGGGAGGGGTTCGGCAATGAGCAGTTCTTC. Amino acids: CASSQEREGFGNEQFF.

The V gene is TRBV18, the J gene TRBJ2-3, with a possible D match to TRBD2 (6 bases). CDR1 KGHSH and CDR2 LQKENI come from the germline V gene. V lost 2 bases to trimming and J lost 1 base, with 13 bases between them. The CDR3 length is 16 residues. The CDR3 loop is CASSPLDYSGTDTQYF. CDR3 nucleotide sequence: TGTGCCAGCTCACCATTGGACTATTCTGGCACAGATACGCAGTATTTT.

V is TRBV5-4 and J is TRBJ1-2, with D possibly matching TRBD1 (6 bases). The CDR3 is 15 amino acids. Looked up from germline, CDR1 is SGHNT and CDR2 is YYREEE (reference sequence). V was clipped by 4 bases and J by 7 bases, with 20 bases between them. The CDR3 reads CASSIRLQGFSGYTF. Here the CDR3 DNA reads TGTGCCAGCAGCATCCGCTTACAGGGTTTTAGTGGCTACACCTTC.

This chain links TRBV28 with TRBJ1-3; 8 bases are shared with TRBD1. Germline V lookup: CDR1 MDHEN, CDR2 SYDVKM. CDR3 length: 15 amino acids. V was clipped by 4 bases and J by 2 bases; unmatched bases: 4. The chain's CDR3 is CASSSPQGAGNTIYF. The CDR3 region has the DNA TGTGCCAGCAGTTCTCCACAGGGGGCTGGAAACACCATATATTTT.

This clone was picked up one time. The rearrangement links TRBV27 to TRBJ2-1; D call uncertain. The V gene lost 0 bases and the J gene lost 0 bases, with 6 bases spanning the gap. The germline CDR1 and CDR2 sequences are MNHEY and SMNVEV (reference sequence). This CDR3 contains 15 residues. CDR3 nucleotide sequence: TGTGCCAGCAGTTTATCGTCCAACTCCTACAATGAGCAGTTCTTC. Protein: CASSLSSNSYNEQFF.